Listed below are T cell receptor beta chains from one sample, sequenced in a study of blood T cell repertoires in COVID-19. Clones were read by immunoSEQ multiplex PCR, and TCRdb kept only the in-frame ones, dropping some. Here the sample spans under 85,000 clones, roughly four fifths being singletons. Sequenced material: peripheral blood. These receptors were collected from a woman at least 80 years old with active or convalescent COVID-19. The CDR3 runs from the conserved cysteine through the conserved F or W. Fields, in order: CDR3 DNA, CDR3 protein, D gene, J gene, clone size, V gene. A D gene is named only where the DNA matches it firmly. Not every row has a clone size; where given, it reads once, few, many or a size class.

cdr3_nt: TGTGCCAGCAGCTTAGGTACGGGACAGGTGAAAAACATTCAGTACTTC
cdr3_aa: CASSLGTGQVKNIQYF
d_call: TRBD1
j_call: TRBJ2-4
clone_size: -
v_call: TRBV5-4

cdr3_nt: TGTGCCAGCTCACCCGAGACAGGTGCTAGCTATGGCTACACCTTC
cdr3_aa: CASSPETGASYGYTF
d_call: -
j_call: TRBJ1-2
clone_size: -
v_call: TRBV18

cdr3_nt: TGTGCCAGCAGCTTCCTCCGACGGAGTGGTATGACCCAGTACTTC
cdr3_aa: CASSFLRRSGMTQYF
d_call: -
j_call: TRBJ2-5
clone_size: many
v_call: TRBV5-4

cdr3_nt: TGTGCCAGCAGTACACCGAGGGGGGAAAAACTGTTTTTT
cdr3_aa: CASSTPRGEKLFF
d_call: -
j_call: TRBJ1-4
clone_size: -
v_call: TRBV6-5

cdr3_nt: TGTGCCAGCCGACGGGCGGGAGGGGAGCAGTACTTC
cdr3_aa: CASRRAGGEQYF
d_call: TRBD2
j_call: TRBJ2-7
clone_size: many
v_call: TRBV19

cdr3_nt: TGCGCCAGCAGCCCGGACAGCAGGAACACCGGGGAGCTGTTTTTT
cdr3_aa: CASSPDSRNTGELFF
d_call: -
j_call: TRBJ2-2
clone_size: -
v_call: TRBV5-1

cdr3_nt: TGTGCCAGCTCACCTAATCACAGGGATCAGCCCCAGCATTTT
cdr3_aa: CASSPNHRDQPQHF
d_call: -
j_call: TRBJ1-5
clone_size: -
v_call: TRBV18

cdr3_nt: TGTGCCAGCAGCCAGAGGGGGTGGGACAGGGGGCGTAGAGCTTTCTTT
cdr3_aa: CASSQRGWDRGRRAFF
d_call: TRBD1
j_call: TRBJ1-1
clone_size: -
v_call: TRBV3-1/TRBV3-2

cdr3_nt: TGTGCCAGCAGTGAAGCAGGGGGAAGCAATCAGCCCCAGCATTTT
cdr3_aa: CASSEAGGSNQPQHF
d_call: -
j_call: TRBJ1-5
clone_size: -
v_call: TRBV6-1

cdr3_nt: TGTGCCAGCAGCTTAGGCGGGACTAGGGGGGAGCTGTTTTTT
cdr3_aa: CASSLGGTRGELFF
d_call: TRBD2
j_call: TRBJ2-2
clone_size: -
v_call: TRBV11-3

cdr3_nt: TGTGCCAGCAGCCCTAGCGGGGGGGCTTACAATGAGCAGTTCTTC
cdr3_aa: CASSPSGGAYNEQFF
d_call: TRBD2
j_call: TRBJ2-1
clone_size: -
v_call: TRBV2

cdr3_nt: TGCGCCAGCAGCTTGGCCGAATCGTGGGCGCAGGGCTACACCTTC
cdr3_aa: CASSLAESWAQGYTF
d_call: -
j_call: TRBJ1-2
clone_size: -
v_call: TRBV5-1

cdr3_nt: TGCGCCAGCACGTACATGAGGTACGAGCAGTACTTC
cdr3_aa: CASTYMRYEQYF
d_call: -
j_call: TRBJ2-7
clone_size: -
v_call: TRBV10-1

cdr3_nt: TGTGCCAGCAGTCTCCTTTTTGCGGGGGCACTCAAAAACATTCAGTACTTC
cdr3_aa: CASSLLFAGALKNIQYF
d_call: -
j_call: TRBJ2-4
clone_size: -
v_call: TRBV6-2/TRBV6-3

cdr3_nt: TGCGCCAGCAGCTTGGCCCTGACAGGGGCCGGCTACACCTTC
cdr3_aa: CASSLALTGAGYTF
d_call: TRBD1
j_call: TRBJ1-2
clone_size: -
v_call: TRBV5-1

cdr3_nt: TGTGCCAGCATTCAATCATGGGGAGGACAAAAACTGTTTTTT
cdr3_aa: CASIQSWGGQKLFF
d_call: -
j_call: TRBJ1-4
clone_size: few
v_call: TRBV6-5

cdr3_nt: TGTGCCAGCAGCGGACAGGGAGATGCAGATACGCAGTATTTT
cdr3_aa: CASSGQGDADTQYF
d_call: TRBD1
j_call: TRBJ2-3
clone_size: -
v_call: TRBV6-4

cdr3_nt: TGCGCCAGCAGCCAAGAGGGACCTTGGACAGGGGCCAGCTCTGGAAACACCATATATTTT
cdr3_aa: CASSQEGPWTGASSGNTIYF
d_call: TRBD1
j_call: TRBJ1-3
clone_size: -
v_call: TRBV4-3

cdr3_nt: TGTGCCAGTAGTACTCCAACAGGGTCTCTTAGGGAAAATCAGCCCCAGCATTTT
cdr3_aa: CASSTPTGSLRENQPQHF
d_call: -
j_call: TRBJ1-5
clone_size: -
v_call: TRBV19

cdr3_nt: TGTGCCAGCGCAACTAGCGGGGGGCCCGGGGAGCTGTTTTTT
cdr3_aa: CASATSGGPGELFF
d_call: TRBD2
j_call: TRBJ2-2
clone_size: -
v_call: TRBV6-5

cdr3_nt: TGTGCCAGCAGTTTATCAGGGAGGGGGACTGAAGCTTTCTTT
cdr3_aa: CASSLSGRGTEAFF
d_call: -
j_call: TRBJ1-1
clone_size: -
v_call: TRBV9

cdr3_nt: TGTGCCAGCAGCTTGGCGCCCGAGAGCAATCAGCCCCAGCATTTT
cdr3_aa: CASSLAPESNQPQHF
d_call: -
j_call: TRBJ1-5
clone_size: -
v_call: TRBV5-4

cdr3_nt: TGTGCCAGCAGCTCTTGGACAGGGGTGGGAGATACGCAGTATTTT
cdr3_aa: CASSSWTGVGDTQYF
d_call: TRBD1
j_call: TRBJ2-3
clone_size: many
v_call: TRBV7-3

cdr3_nt: TGTGCCAGCAGCTTACGGGACAGGGTTACCGGGGAGCTGTTTTTT
cdr3_aa: CASSLRDRVTGELFF
d_call: TRBD1
j_call: TRBJ2-2
clone_size: few
v_call: TRBV7-8

cdr3_nt: TGTGCCAGCAGTGCAACCAGGGGGCTGGAGACCCAGTACTTC
cdr3_aa: CASSATRGLETQYF
d_call: TRBD1
j_call: TRBJ2-5
clone_size: -
v_call: TRBV2

cdr3_nt: TGTGCCTGGCAGACAGATCCTAATTCACCCCTCCACTTT
cdr3_aa: CAWQTDPNSPLHF
d_call: -
j_call: TRBJ1-6
clone_size: -
v_call: TRBV30

cdr3_nt: TGTGCCAGCGGGGGACAGAGAGCCTACGAGCAGTACTTC
cdr3_aa: CASGGQRAYEQYF
d_call: TRBD1
j_call: TRBJ2-7
clone_size: -
v_call: TRBV5-6

cdr3_nt: TGTGCCAGTAGTCGCGACAGGCGGGAGAGCAATCAGCCCCAGCATTTT
cdr3_aa: CASSRDRRESNQPQHF
d_call: -
j_call: TRBJ1-5
clone_size: few
v_call: TRBV19

cdr3_nt: TGTGCCAGCAGCTTAGACAGGGATGAAGAAAAACTGTTTTTT
cdr3_aa: CASSLDRDEEKLFF
d_call: -
j_call: TRBJ1-4
clone_size: -
v_call: TRBV7-2

cdr3_nt: TGTGCCAGCAGCTACAGACAGGGGGCCTACGAGCAGTACTTC
cdr3_aa: CASSYRQGAYEQYF
d_call: TRBD1
j_call: TRBJ2-7
clone_size: -
v_call: TRBV7-2

cdr3_nt: TGCAGCGCTCGGACCGGGGGGGGAAAATACGAGCAGTACTTC
cdr3_aa: CSARTGGGKYEQYF
d_call: TRBD2
j_call: TRBJ2-7
clone_size: -
v_call: TRBV29-1

cdr3_nt: TGTGCCACCCGGGAGAAGGGGGCGTCGAACACTGAAGCTTTCTTT
cdr3_aa: CATREKGASNTEAFF
d_call: TRBD1
j_call: TRBJ1-1
clone_size: -
v_call: TRBV19

cdr3_nt: TGTGCCAGCAGCCTCGAAAGGGGTCCAGGGGAGCTGTTTTTT
cdr3_aa: CASSLERGPGELFF
d_call: -
j_call: TRBJ2-2
clone_size: -
v_call: TRBV6-5

cdr3_nt: TGTGCCTGGAAGTTGACAGGGGGCTGGGGTGGCTACACCTTC
cdr3_aa: CAWKLTGGWGGYTF
d_call: TRBD1
j_call: TRBJ1-2
clone_size: -
v_call: TRBV30

cdr3_nt: TGTGCCAGCAGAGTCGAGGGTGGCTACACCTTC
cdr3_aa: CASRVEGGYTF
d_call: -
j_call: TRBJ1-2
clone_size: -
v_call: TRBV2

cdr3_nt: TGCGCCAGCAGCCTTTACCGGGACAGGGGGCAAGGCTACACCTTC
cdr3_aa: CASSLYRDRGQGYTF
d_call: TRBD1
j_call: TRBJ1-2
clone_size: -
v_call: TRBV4-3

cdr3_nt: TGCGCCAGCAGCTTGTTCCAGGACACAGATACGCAGTATTTT
cdr3_aa: CASSLFQDTDTQYF
d_call: -
j_call: TRBJ2-3
clone_size: -
v_call: TRBV5-1

cdr3_nt: TGTGCCAGCAGCTCGGACAGGGTCCAGCCCCAGCATTTT
cdr3_aa: CASSSDRVQPQHF
d_call: TRBD1
j_call: TRBJ1-5
clone_size: -
v_call: TRBV6-2/TRBV6-3